Presented here are 24 T cell receptor beta chains from one specimen sequenced in a study of blood T cell repertoires in COVID-19. TCRdb's table, derived via immunoSEQ multiplex PCR, lists solely in-frame clones and lacks some. The table shows about 200,000 clones, with about 84% occurring only once. Sample: PBMCs or T cells enriched from blood (not recorded which). These receptors all come from a man aged 40-49 years with acute COVID-19.

The V call is TRBV9, the J call TRBJ2-5; TRBD1 agrees at 8 bases. This CDR3 region has 13 residues. Germline V gene sequence: CDR1 SGDLS, CDR2 YYNGEE. V shed 7 bases and J 5 bases; nucleotides not matched to a gene: 7. The CDR3 coding sequence is TGTGCCAGCGGGCGACAGGGGCGGGAGACCCAGTACTTC. Translating it yields CASGRQGRETQYF.

V and J are TRBV10-3 and TRBJ2-2, with D hard to call. Germline assignment: CDR1 ENHRY and CDR2 SYGVKD. The CDR3 runs 13 residues. V lost 11 bases to trimming and J lost 8 bases, with 18 bases between them. CDR3 sequence reads: CAYADPSGGELFF. DNA for the CDR3: TGTGCCTATGCCGACCCCTCAGGTGGGGAGCTGTTTTTT.

This chain joins TRBV5-6 and TRBJ2-7; no definite D call. Trimming took off 1 base at V and 2 bases at J, with 7 bases between the two ends. CDR1 SGHDT and CDR2 YYEEEE come from the germline V gene. This CDR3 has 13 residues. The CDR3 is CASSLIDAYEQYF. CDR3 in DNA: TGTGCCAGCAGCTTGATAGATGCCTACGAGCAGTACTTC.

The chain combines TRBV11-2 with TRBJ2-5; 13 nucleotides match TRBD2. The CDR3 consists of 14 residues. Germline V gives CDR1 SGHAT, CDR2 FQNNGV. V lost 6 bases to trimming and J lost 12 bases; unmatched junction nucleotides: 10. The CDR3, as DNA: TGTGCCAGCAGTCACACTGGACTAGCGGGAGATAAGTACTTC. It yields the protein CASSHTGLAGDKYF.

The V and J genes are TRBV6-1 and TRBJ1-1; D perhaps matches TRBD1 (5 bases). This CDR3 region has 16 residues. Trimming took 4 bases from V and 5 from J, leaving 20 bases between them. Germline CDR1 and CDR2: MNHNS and SASEGT. The CDR3 here is CASSARPWGGRTEAFF. The CDR3 DNA is TGTGCCAGCAGTGCCAGACCGTGGGGGGGTAGGACTGAAGCTTTCTTT.

The V gene is TRBV6-5, the J gene TRBJ2-2; 10 bases line up with TRBD2. The CDR3 covers 15 residues. With 8 bases clipped from V and 7 bases from J, the junction kept 10 bases outside the gene matches. Germline V lookup: CDR1 MNHEY, CDR2 SVGAGI. The CDR3, as DNA: TGTGCCAGCCTTAGCGGGAGGATTTCGGACGGGGAGCTGTTTTTT. This translates into CASLSGRISDGELFF.

This chain connects TRBV11-3 to TRBJ2-5, with D perhaps TRBD2 (6 bases). The CDR3 sequence is 18 residues long. The germline V gene has CDR1 SGHNT and CDR2 YENEEA. Trimming removed 5 bases from V and 7 bases from J, with 29 bases in between. This CDR3 reads CASSPTKPGLSFEGTQYF. The CDR3, as DNA: TGTGCCAGCAGCCCTACTAAACCGGGACTGTCATTCGAGGGGACCCAGTACTTC.

The chain joins TRBV6-2 or TRBV6-3 to TRBJ2-1; 8 positions agree with TRBD1. The ends lost 2 bases at V and 10 bases at J; junction bases unmatched: 13. Germline CDR1 and CDR2: MNHEY and SVGEGT. The CDR3 is made up of 16 amino acids. The CDR3 region has the DNA TGTGCCAGCAGTTACCCAGCAGGGGGCGCGGGGTGGGAGCAGTTCTTC. This sequence encodes CASSYPAGGAGWEQFF.

The rearrangement joins TRBV7-8 to TRBJ2-1; the D is unclear. From germline, CDR1 is SGHVS and CDR2 FQNEAQ. Trimming removed 3 bases at V and 7 bases at J, with 13 bases between. The CDR3 runs 14 residues. CDR3 loop: CASSFLLGANEQFF. The CDR3 DNA reads as TGTGCCAGCAGCTTCCTGCTAGGCGCGAATGAGCAGTTCTTC.

This chain uses TRBV7-9 with TRBJ2-7; 14 nucleotides line up with TRBD2. V dropped 5 bases and J dropped 3; count of bases not matched to a gene: 6. This CDR3 region has 16 residues. Germline V gene lookup returns CDR1 SEHNR and CDR2 FQNEAQ (reference sequence). CDR3 in amino acids: CASSPIGTSGSYEQYF. In DNA form, the CDR3 reads TGTGCCAGCAGCCCAATCGGGACTAGCGGGAGCTACGAGCAGTACTTC.

Points on this clone: Germline is not matched at one junction end, which may reflect a read error. The sample has other DNA sequences that encode this CDR3 too. The chain is built from TRBV7-7 and TRBJ2-7; TRBD1 agrees at 7 bases. The CDR3 spans 13 residues. Per the germline V gene, CDR1 is SSHAT and CDR2 is FNYEAQ (reference sequence). The CDR3 DNA sequence: TGTGCTAGCAGCTCAGACAGGGACGACGAGCAGTACTTC. This codes for CASSSDRDDEQYF.

The chain recombines TRBV25-1 with TRBJ2-1, with 10 positions matching TRBD2. Per the germline V gene, CDR1 is MGHDK and CDR2 is SYGVNS. V was pared by 3 bases and J by 5 bases, with 7 bases of the junction left unmatched. The CDR3 length is 16 residues. The CDR3 nucleotides read TGTGCCAGCAGTGATCCTCCTAGCGGGAGTAACAATGAGCAGTTCTTC. Translation gives CASSDPPSGSNNEQFF.

The gene calls are TRBV27 and TRBJ1-4, with 7 bases identical to TRBD1. Losses at the gene ends were 3 bases for V and 8 bases for J; bases not matched to a gene: 9. Per the germline V gene, CDR1 is MNHEY and CDR2 is SMNVEV (reference sequence). The CDR3 length is 15 residues. CDR3 bases: TGTGCCAGCAGTTTGGGGGTGACAGGGACGGAAAAACTGTTTTTT. Translating gives CASSLGVTGTEKLFF.

J is TRBJ2-7 and V is TRBV27; 9 bases match TRBD2. J was trimmed by 2 bases and V by 6 bases; bases with no gene match: 5. This CDR3 spans 14 amino acids. Germline CDR1 is MNHEY and CDR2 is SMNVEV (reference sequence). As DNA, the CDR3 is TGTGCCAGCAGCATTAGCGGGAGTACCTACGAGCAGTACTTC. Translation: CASSISGSTYEQYF.

The chain links TRBV5-1 to TRBJ1-1; possible D gene TRBD1, 5 bases. The CDR3 is 14 amino acids. Germline CDR1 SGHRS, CDR2 YFSETQ. V lost 5 bases and J 3 bases, leaving 14 bases between the germline ends. The CDR3 DNA follows: TGCGCCAGCAGGGTCAGATCGGGGGACACTGAAGCTTTCTTT. It yields the protein CASRVRSGDTEAFF.

The chain has TRBV6-4 and TRBJ2-2; 9 nucleotides agree with TRBD2. The length of the CDR3 is 16 residues. J gave up 4 bases and V 5 bases, and 8 bases lay outside the gene matches. CDR1 MRHNA and CDR2 SNTAGT come from the germline V gene. The chain's CDR3 is CASSSLAGEGTGELFF. For the CDR3, the DNA is TGTGCCAGCAGTTCATTAGCGGGAGAGGGCACCGGGGAGCTGTTTTTT.

The chain couples TRBV2 to TRBJ1-1, with D uncertain. CDR3 size: 13 residues. Looked up from germline, CDR1 is SNHLY and CDR2 is FYNNEI. V lost 7 bases and J 0 bases, leaving 9 bases between the germline ends. The CDR3 DNA reads TGTGCCAGCATGTCAGACATGAACACTGAAGCTTTCTTT. Amino acids: CASMSDMNTEAFF.

This chain uses TRBV2 with TRBJ1-5; perhaps TRBD1 as D (6 bases). In germline, CDR1 is SNHLY, CDR2 FYNNEI. The CDR3 totals 14 residues. V lost 9 bases to trimming and J lost 2 bases, with 14 bases between them. The CDR3 DNA follows: TGTGCCAGTCGCTATGGGGGCCGCAATCAGCCCCAGCATTTT. Amino acid sequence: CASRYGGRNQPQHF.

V gene TRBV19 combines with J gene TRBJ2-1, with 10 bases lining up with TRBD1. The V gene end was trimmed by 5 bases and the J gene end by 11 bases; junction bases not matched to a gene: 15. CDR3 length equals 16 residues. Per germline, CDR1 LNHDA and CDR2 SQIVND (reference sequence). The CDR3 sequence is CASSFPPGQGPSKQFF. In nucleotides, the CDR3 is TGTGCCAGTAGTTTCCCCCCGGGACAGGGGCCATCAAAGCAGTTCTTC.

The rearrangement links TRBV19 to TRBJ2-3, with D maybe TRBD2 (6 bases). V lost 1 base to trimming and J lost 6 bases, with 14 bases between them. The CDR3 runs 15 residues. CDR1 is LNHDA and CDR2 is SQIVND in the germline V gene (reference sequence). CDR3 region: CASSIGTGVVDTQYF. In DNA, the CDR3 is TGTGCCAGTAGTATAGGCACGGGAGTAGTGGATACGCAGTATTTT.

This CDR3 is CASSTGGRYTF. CDR3 DNA: TGTGCCAGCAGCACAGGGGGACGCTACACCTTC. The rearrangement uses TRBV9 and TRBJ1-2, with 8 bases lining up with TRBD1. The V gene end was trimmed by 4 bases and the J gene end by 9 bases; junction bases not matched to a gene: 2. Germline CDR1 is SGDLS and CDR2 is YYNGEE. The CDR3 totals 11 residues.

The CDR3 protein is CSASWRQNTGELFF. DNA of the CDR3: TGCAGTGCTAGTTGGCGACAAAACACCGGGGAGCTGTTTTTT. The chain carries TRBV20-1 and TRBJ2-2, with D hard to call. Trimming stripped 3 bases from V and 2 bases from J, with 10 bases between. Germline V gene lookup returns CDR1 DFQATT and CDR2 SNEGSKA (reference sequence). The CDR3 is made up of 14 amino acids.

V is TRBV7-2 and J is TRBJ1-4; a possible D gene is TRBD1 (6 bases). The CDR3 sequence is 14 residues long. Germline CDR1 and CDR2: SGHTA and FQGNSA. V was clipped by 3 bases and J by 2 bases, with 7 bases between them. The DNA for the CDR3 is TGTGCCAGCAGCTTCCAGGGGACTAATGAAAAACTGTTTTTT. It translates to CASSFQGTNEKLFF.

This sequence joins TRBV20-1 and TRBJ2-7; D is possibly TRBD2 (5 bases). This CDR3 is 13 amino acids long. V gave up 3 bases and J gave up 2 bases, with 11 bases separating them. Germline V gene data show CDR1 as DFQATT and CDR2 as SNEGSKA (reference sequence). The CDR3 DNA sequence: TGCAGTGCTAGTCCCTGGGAGCCCTACGAGCAGTACTTC. Protein sequence: CSASPWEPYEQYF.